Below are 31 T cell receptor beta chains sequenced from a single sample in a study of cytomegalovirus exposure and HLA in healthy donors. The PCR ran on 60 Vbeta and 13 Jbeta primers. Profiled with immunoSEQ multiplex PCR; TCRdb holds only in-frame clones, not every one. The sample lists about 220,000 clones, roughly 80% occurring once. Source material: PBMCs. Receptor source: a man in his forties in good health and CMV-seropositive.

The J gene is TRBJ2-5, the V gene TRBV5-1; TRBD1 agrees at 9 bases. The CDR3 is 16 residues long. CDR1 is SGHRS and CDR2 is YFSETQ in the germline V gene. Trimming cost V 1 base and J 5 bases; bases outside gene matches: 9. CDR3 nucleotide sequence: TGCGCCAGCAGCTTGCTCCCGGGACAGGGAGGGGAGACCCAGTACTTC. As protein: CASSLLPGQGGETQYF. Drawing the rest from reference TRBV5-1 and TRBJ2-5, the complete variable domain is KAGVTQTPRYLIKTRGQQVTLSCSPISGHRSVSWYQQTPGQGLQFLFEYFSETQRNKGNFPGRFSGRQFSNSRSEMNVSTLELGDSALYLCASSLLPGQGGETQYFGPGTRLLVL.

The chain carries TRBV27 and TRBJ2-1, with 9 nucleotides matching TRBD2. V lost 6 bases to trimming and J lost 5 bases; unmatched junction nucleotides: 11. The CDR3 contains 16 residues. In germline, CDR1 is MNHEY, CDR2 SMNVEV (reference sequence). The CDR3 DNA sequence: TGTGCCAGCAGACCGGGGCGGTCTAGCGGGAACAATGAGCAGTTCTTC. It is translated as CASRPGRSSGNNEQFF.

CDR3 nucleotides: TGTGCCATCAGCAAAGGACAGGGCGAGACCCAGTACTTC. Its protein product is CAISKGQGETQYF. V is TRBV10-3 and J is TRBJ2-5; TRBD1 matches 8 bases. The V gene end was trimmed by 6 bases and the J gene end by 5 bases; junction bases not matched to a gene: 5. The CDR3 loop spans 13 amino acids. Germline assignment: CDR1 ENHRY and CDR2 SYGVKD.

This chain joins TRBV7-9 and TRBJ1-1; D gene ambiguous. The CDR3 runs 14 residues. Germline loops: CDR1 SEHNR, CDR2 FQNEAQ (reference sequence). V lost 3 bases and J 0 bases, leaving 8 bases between the germline ends. The CDR3 is CASSLTHMNTEAFF. The CDR3 bases are TGTGCCAGCAGCTTGACACATATGAACACTGAAGCTTTCTTT.

The chain links TRBV9 to TRBJ1-1, with D perhaps TRBD1 (6 bases). The CDR3 length is 16 residues. Trimming took 0 bases from V and 4 from J, leaving 16 bases between them. Germline CDR1 SGDLS, CDR2 YYNGEE. CDR3 nucleotide sequence: TGTGCCAGCAGCGTAGTAGGCAGGGGCGCGGGCACTGAAGCTTTCTTT. Residues: CASSVVGRGAGTEAFF.

The chain uses TRBV7-6 and TRBJ2-1; no firm D call. Germline V gene sequence: CDR1 SGHVS, CDR2 FNYEAQ. The germline V and J ends were trimmed by 1 base and 0 bases, with 7 bases remaining between them. This CDR3 is 15 amino acids long. The CDR3 coding sequence is TGTGCCAGCAGCTTAGTAGGCGGCTCCTACAATGAGCAGTTCTTC. The encoded protein is CASSLVGGSYNEQFF.

This chain links TRBV13 with TRBJ1-1; 7 bases line up with TRBD1. The CDR3 runs to 15 residues. J gave up 6 bases and V 0 bases, and 7 bases lay outside the gene matches. Germline V lookup: CDR1 PRHDT, CDR2 FYEKMQ (reference sequence). CDR3 bases: TGTGCCAGCAGCTTAGGGAGGGGGCGGTCCCCTGAAGCTTTCTTT. Protein: CASSLGRGRSPEAFF. The full variable domain, in which reference TRBV13 and TRBJ1-1 provide the parts outside the CDR3, is AAGVIQSPRHLIKEKRETATLKCYPIPRHDTVYWYQQGPGQDPQFLISFYEKMQSDKGSIPDRFSAQQFSDYHSELNMSSLELGDSALYFCASSLGRGRSPEAFFGQGTRLTVV.

This clone was picked up a small number of times. The rearrangement uses TRBV4-2 and TRBJ2-1, with D possibly being TRBD1 (5 bases). The CDR3 is 14 amino acids. V lost 1 base and J 8 bases, leaving 12 bases between the germline ends. Per germline, CDR1 LGHNA and CDR2 YNFKEQ. This CDR3 reads CASSQAGRDYEQFF. The CDR3 DNA follows: TGTGCCAGCAGCCAAGCGGGCAGGGATTATGAGCAGTTCTTC.

This clone was seen just once. The limits of the CDR3 on the DNA are not certain, so only TCRdb's listed CDR3 is given. The gene calls are TRBV12-5 and TRBJ2-1; the table's D call TRBD2 went unverified against the DNA. CDR1 and CDR2 from the germline V gene are LGHNT and FRNRAP. The CDR3 extends over 12 residues, inclusive of both ends. Here the CDR3 reads CASGLVGGGAFF.

A single count supports this clone. J is TRBJ2-1 and V is TRBV7-8; D unclear. Germline V gives CDR1 SGHVS, CDR2 FQNEAQ. V lost 1 base and J lost 6, with 10 bases in between. The CDR3 sequence is 14 residues long. The CDR3 nucleotides are TGTGCCAGCAGCTTAGGCAGCGTAGGCAATGAGCAGTTCTTC. This codes for CASSLGSVGNEQFF.

In this sample, this clone turned up once. The CDR3 DNA reads as TGTGCCAGCACCTTCCCGGGATCTAGCTCCTACGAGCAGTACTTC. This codes for CASTFPGSSSYEQYF. This chain connects TRBV7-8 to TRBJ2-7; perhaps TRBD2 as D (5 bases). Looked up from germline, CDR1 is SGHVS and CDR2 is FQNEAQ. Trimming removed 7 bases at V and 0 bases at J, with 16 bases between. The CDR3 is made up of 15 amino acids.

The rearrangement joins TRBV15 to TRBJ2-7; 14 bases map to TRBD2. From germline, CDR1 is LNHNV and CDR2 YYDKDF (reference sequence). The CDR3 loop spans 17 amino acids. The V and J ends lost 1 base and 1 base, in that order; junction bases with no gene match: 3. CDR3 sequence (DNA): TGTGCCACCAGCAGAGGACTAGCGGGAGGGCCATCCTACGAGCAGTACGTC. Protein: CATSRGLAGGPSYEQYV.

The rearrangement links TRBV10-3 to TRBJ2-2, with 7 bases fitting TRBD1. The CDR3 runs to 13 residues. The V segment lost 10 bases and the J segment 0 bases; nucleotides outside the gene matches: 2. Germline CDR1 reads ENHRY; CDR2 reads SYGVKD. The CDR3 loop is CATGTANTGELFF. CDR3 DNA: TGTGCCACCGGGACAGCGAACACCGGGGAGCTGTTTTTT.

The chain couples TRBV25-1 to TRBJ2-5; D possibly corresponds to TRBD2 (6 bases). The V end was cut by 0 bases, the J end by 3 bases, with 8 bases between. Germline V gene sequence: CDR1 MGHDK, CDR2 SYGVNS. The length of the CDR3 is 14 residues. This CDR3 reads CASSEYIAEETQYF. The DNA of the CDR3 is TGTGCCAGCAGTGAATATATAGCGGAAGAGACCCAGTACTTC.

The gene calls are TRBV6-5 and TRBJ2-3; 8 bases are shared with TRBD2. V dropped 0 bases and J dropped 2; count of bases not matched to a gene: 4. Germline CDR1 and CDR2: MNHEY and SVGAGI. There are 16 residues in the CDR3. CDR3 sequence reads: CASSYSTGRDTDTQYF. CDR3 coding DNA: TGTGCCAGCAGTTACTCGACCGGGAGGGACACAGATACGCAGTATTTT.

This clone was picked up a small number of times. This sequence joins TRBV6-1 and TRBJ1-2; 8 bases fit TRBD1. The germline V gene encodes CDR1 MNHNS and CDR2 SASEGT. CDR3 length equals 17 residues. The V segment lost 2 bases and the J segment 4 bases; nucleotides outside the gene matches: 12. The CDR3 DNA is TGTGCCAGCAGTGAATTGGGGGACAGGCCCCTCTTCTATGGCTACACCTTC. Encoded protein: CASSELGDRPLFYGYTF.

This clone has more than one count but fewer than ten. The CDR3 bases are TGTGCCAGCAGCCCGATCGAGGGAGCTTTCTTT. This sequence encodes CASSPIEGAFF. The chain carries TRBV7-9 and TRBJ1-1; D gene unclear. Looked up from germline, CDR1 is SEHNR and CDR2 is FQNEAQ (reference sequence). The CDR3 sequence is 11 residues long. V was clipped by 5 bases and J by 10 bases, with 11 bases between them. Variable domain in full (rest from reference TRBV7-9 and TRBJ1-1): DTGVSQNPRHKITKRGQNVTFRCDPISEHNRLYWYRQTLGQGPEFLTYFQNEAQLEKSRLLSDRFSAERPKGSFSTLEIQRTEQGDSAMYLCASSPIEGAFFGQGTRLTVV.

The chain couples TRBV21-1 to TRBJ2-7; whether TRBD2, the table's D call, matches the DNA was not checked. TRBV21-1 counts as a pseudogene. CDR3 length: 17 amino acids. In nucleotides, the CDR3 is TGTGCCAGCAGCAAAGGTCCCCCTAGGCGGGGGGCCTACGAGCAGTACGTC. The encoded protein is CASSKGPPRRGAYEQYV.

The chain uses TRBV7-9 and TRBJ1-1; tentative D call: TRBD1 (6 bases). The CDR3 is 15 amino acids. With 4 bases removed from V and 1 base from J, the gap between germline ends came to 13 bases. Germline CDR1 reads SEHNR; CDR2 reads FQNEAQ (reference sequence). The CDR3 here is CASSYLDRPNTEAFF. The CDR3 region has the DNA TGTGCCAGCAGCTACCTAGACAGGCCGAACACTGAAGCTTTCTTT.

The genes are TRBV7-2 and TRBJ2-1; the match to TRBD2 covers 7 bases. The CDR3 spans 15 residues. The J segment lost 6 bases and the V segment lost 5 bases, leaving 10 bases of the junction unmatched. Germline assignment: CDR1 SGHTA and CDR2 FQGNSA. The CDR3 DNA sequence: TGTGCCAGCAGCCGAATCGGGACTACCCTCAATGAGCAGTTCTTC. Translated, it gives CASSRIGTTLNEQFF.

The chain is built from TRBV5-6 and TRBJ1-6; 9 bases match TRBD1. The germline V gene has CDR1 SGHDT and CDR2 YYEEEE. V dropped 4 bases and J dropped 10; count of bases not matched to a gene: 9. The CDR3 spans 15 residues. CDR3 sequence (DNA): TGTGCCAGCAGCATCGGGACAGGGAAAAACTCACCCCTCCACTTT. Its translation: CASSIGTGKNSPLHF.

This clone has only a few counts. This chain links TRBV30 with TRBJ1-2, with 7 bases matching TRBD1. CDR3 length: 13 amino acids. The V segment lost 3 bases and the J segment 12 bases; nucleotides outside the gene matches: 13. The germline CDR1 and CDR2 sequences are GTSNPN and SVGIG (reference sequence). The CDR3 nucleotides are TGTGCCTGGAGAGGGGGCGGTAGGTGGGACGACACCTTC. Residues: CAWRGGGRWDDTF.

This clone was seen more than once but under ten times. This chain's CDR3 is CASSTPGGLGETQYF. The DNA for the CDR3 is TGTGCCAGCAGCACTCCCGGGGGGCTAGGCGAGACCCAGTACTTC. The rearrangement uses TRBV5-6 and TRBJ2-5, with D possibly TRBD2 on 7 matching bases. V shed 4 bases and J shed 5 bases, with 18 bases lying between them. This CDR3 is built from 15 residues. Per germline, CDR1 SGHDT and CDR2 YYEEEE.

The sample holds one count of this clone. V gene TRBV7-9 combines with J gene TRBJ2-7, with TRBD2 matching over 7 bases. The CDR3 has 14 amino acids. Germline V lookup: CDR1 SEHNR, CDR2 FQNEAQ (reference sequence). V lost 3 bases and J lost 5; bases outside the gene matches: 7. In DNA, the CDR3 is TGTGCCAGCAGCTTTAATGGGGGAGGGGACGAGCAGTACTTC. Its protein product is CASSFNGGGDEQYF.

This chain connects TRBV5-1 to TRBJ2-7; D may be TRBD1 (5 bases). V gave up 1 base and J gave up 6 bases, with 20 bases separating them. The CDR3 sequence is 16 residues long. CDR1 SGHRS and CDR2 YFSETQ come from the germline V gene. CDR3 sequence: CASSLYRVYRQVEQYV. CDR3 DNA sequence: TGCGCCAGCAGCTTGTATCGAGTTTACAGGCAGGTCGAGCAGTACGTC.

This rearrangement joins TRBV6-5 to TRBJ1-3, with D uncertain. Germline CDR1 reads MNHEY; CDR2 reads SVGAGI. V lost 4 bases to trimming and J lost 2 bases, with 3 bases between them. The CDR3 runs 12 residues. The chain's CDR3 is CASSSTGNTIYF. CDR3 DNA: TGTGCCAGCAGTTCTACTGGAAACACCATATATTTT.

CDR3 sequence: CASSKRQSTYEQYF. CDR3 bases: TGTGCCAGCAGTAAGAGACAATCAACGTACGAGCAGTACTTC. The chain is built from TRBV6-5 and TRBJ2-7; D unclear. The CDR3 spans 14 residues. V was clipped by 5 bases and J by 4 bases, with 15 bases between them. CDR1 and CDR2 from the germline V gene are MNHEY and SVGAGI.

This chain links TRBV27 with TRBJ1-2; 7 bases fit TRBD1. The CDR3 contains 14 residues. Germline V gives CDR1 MNHEY, CDR2 SMNVEV (reference sequence). With 5 bases clipped from V and 4 bases from J, the junction kept 7 bases outside the gene matches. CDR3 nucleotides: TGTGCCAGCAGTCCGACAGGGCCCCTCTATGGCTACACCTTC. Encoded protein: CASSPTGPLYGYTF.

This chain uses TRBV6-5 with TRBJ2-7, with D possibly TRBD1 on 6 matching bases. The CDR3 contains 14 residues. With 2 bases removed from V and 4 bases from J, the gap between germline ends came to 12 bases. CDR1 is MNHEY, CDR2 SVGAGI, per germline. The CDR3 DNA reads as TGTGCCAGCAGTTACGGGGGCATAGGGTACGAGCAGTACTTC. It encodes CASSYGGIGYEQYF.

J is TRBJ2-1 and V is TRBV5-8; 7 nucleotides line up with TRBD2. Germline V lookup: CDR1 SGHTS, CDR2 YDEGEE. The CDR3 spans 15 residues. The trim removed 0 bases at V and 0 bases at J, leaving 0 bases unmatched. CDR3 DNA: TGTGCCAGCAGCTTGGGCGGGAGCTCCTACAATGAGCAGTTCTTC. Translation gives CASSLGGSSYNEQFF.

The chain combines TRBV6-1 with TRBJ2-2; a possible D gene is TRBD2 (5 bases). V gave up 2 bases and J gave up 2 bases, with 15 bases separating them. CDR3 length: 17 amino acids. CDR1 and CDR2 (germline): MNHNS, SASEGT. The CDR3 loop is CASSEPQLGVNTGELFF. For the CDR3, the DNA is TGTGCCAGCAGTGAACCTCAGCTGGGAGTAAACACCGGGGAGCTGTTTTTT.